This T cell receptor (beta chain) emerged from a study of T cell repertoires in cytomegalovirus infection (dated by TCRdb to the late 2010s). With respect to the entire study: Because public TCR beta signatures pointed to carriage of CMV infection together with the matching HLA type, the HLA type of each donor mattered for the analysis. The full study reports these points: In the ex vivo response, HLA-C-restricted CMV-specific TCR beta clonotypes were dominant, and in two of eight donors the single most frequent clonotype came from this HLA-C-restricted group. Cumulative frequency of public TCR beta family members discriminated carriers of CMV infection plus the relevant HLA type in this cohort and an independent approximately 370-donor cohort.

Instrument on record: Illumina HiSeq 1500. Starting from the raw public reads, TCRdb applied fastp trimming at Q25, assembled clones with MiXCR and retained in-frame beta chains. Rows merge per CDR3 protein into single entries with the most common DNA and genes. The sample table holds around 630,000 distinct CDR3 sequences, of which roughly 24% were seen once. The top ten hold roughly 8% of the sample. V gives up 3 bases and J gives up 4 bases, and the segment between their germline ends measures 7 bases. From its cysteine to its phenylalanine, the CDR3 spans 12 amino acids. CDR3 DNA only is kept here, 36 bases in frame from base 1. This clonotype has a count of ten or more. Its binding antigen is unknown. Nothing much larger sits one base from this clone, and base qualities are not available.

Sequencing input: CD8+ T cells from PBMCs. The clonotype comes from a human donor in good health (CMV status not recorded). Some clones in this sample may be carry-over from other donors' samples. The receptor chain draws on TRBV12-3 or TRBV12-4 and TRBJ2-7, with the identity of the D gene unclear. The DNA sequence follows: TGTGCCAGCAGTTTTTCCAGATACGAGCAGTACTTC. It codes for CASSFSRYEQYF.